Following are 20 T cell receptor beta chains from one sample sequenced in a study of cytotoxic CD8 clonotypes in ibrutinib-treated CLL. Method: immunoSEQ multiplex PCR; TCRdb's copy keeps in-frame clones and lacks some. This sample has some 47,000 clones, with roughly three fifths found just once. This specimen consisted of PBMCs, obtained after 24 months of ibrutinib treatment. Receptors originate from a human donor with chronic lymphocytic leukemia.

The V call is TRBV11-3, the J call TRBJ2-7, with 10 bases that match TRBD1. The CDR3 has 13 residues. Per germline, CDR1 SGHNT and CDR2 YENEEA. V gave up 5 bases and J gave up 9 bases; unmatched junction bases: 7. CDR3 in amino acids: CASSPGTGARQYF. CDR3 bases: TGTGCCAGCAGCCCTGGGACAGGGGCTCGGCAGTACTTC.

The chain recombines TRBV5-1 with TRBJ2-2; TRBD1 agrees at 8 bases. Germline V gene sequence: CDR1 SGHRS, CDR2 YFSETQ. V lost 1 base, J lost 5 bases, and 4 bases stayed unmatched. This CDR3 has 15 amino acids. The DNA of the CDR3 is TGCGCCAGCAGCTTGATGACAGGGGTGACCGGGGAGCTGTTTTTT. Residues: CASSLMTGVTGELFF.

The rearrangement links TRBV7-9 to TRBJ1-2; a weak D match, TRBD1 (5 bases). Germline V lookup: CDR1 SEHNR, CDR2 FQNEAQ (reference sequence). The CDR3 sequence is 14 residues long. Trimming left V 8 bases short and J 0 bases short, with 13 bases between. The CDR3 sequence: CASFRGEANYGYTF. The DNA of the CDR3 is TGTGCCAGCTTCCGGGGGGAAGCTAACTATGGCTACACCTTC.

This clone was picked up many times. The rearrangement joins TRBV4-1 to TRBJ2-5; tentatively, D is TRBD1 (6 bases). The germline gives CDR1 MGHRA, CDR2 YSYEKL. CDR3 size: 14 residues. V dropped 1 base and J dropped 4 bases, with 10 bases sitting between them. In DNA, the CDR3 is TGCGCCAGCAGCCAAGTTTGGGGGCTAGAGACCCAGTACTTC. Its protein is CASSQVWGLETQYF.

This clone was seen only a few times. The gene calls are TRBV6-5 and TRBJ2-3; TRBD2 agrees at 8 bases. The CDR3 has 15 amino acids. Per germline, CDR1 MNHEY and CDR2 SVGAGI. V shed 6 bases, J shed 4 bases, and the junction held 9 bases outside the gene matches. CDR3: CASSYGAGGADTQYF. The CDR3 DNA reads as TGTGCCAGCAGCTACGGGGCGGGGGGTGCAGATACGCAGTATTTT.

This sequence joins TRBV9 and TRBJ1-5; D is uncertain. Between the trimmed V and J ends, which lost 0 bases and 9 bases, there was a span of 13 bases. CDR1 SGDLS and CDR2 YYNGEE come from the germline V gene. CDR3 length: 14 amino acids. The CDR3 loop is CASSVDPASGPQHF. The CDR3 DNA sequence: TGTGCCAGCAGCGTAGATCCAGCGTCCGGGCCCCAGCATTTT.

This chain connects TRBV10-2 to TRBJ2-3; D is unresolved. The germline gives CDR1 WSHSY, CDR2 SAAADI. The CDR3 sequence is 11 residues long. Trimming pared 2 bases from V and 4 bases from J, leaving 1 base between. The CDR3 spells CASSEPDTQYF. The CDR3 coding sequence is TGCGCCAGCAGTGAGCCAGATACGCAGTATTTT.

The chain joins TRBV6-4 to TRBJ1-2; unclear D gene. CDR1 and CDR2 (germline): MRHNA, SNTAGT. Trimming removed 6 bases from V and 8 bases from J, with 25 bases in between. CDR3 length: 16 residues. CDR3 region: CASSPSLGQPELGYTF. In nucleotides, the CDR3 is TGTGCCAGCAGCCCGTCCCTCGGGCAGCCAGAACTGGGCTACACCTTC.

The gene calls are TRBV6-5 and TRBJ1-1, with D possibly matching TRBD1 (5 bases). Trimming took 5 bases from V and 4 from J, leaving 14 bases between them. This CDR3 is 14 amino acids long. The germline V gene encodes CDR1 MNHEY and CDR2 SVGAGI. CDR3 in amino acids: CASSRPSGATEAFF. The CDR3 DNA reads as TGTGCCAGCAGTCGCCCCTCCGGGGCCACTGAAGCTTTCTTT.

The chain links TRBV11-3 to TRBJ2-5, with 14 bases identical to TRBD2. The CDR3 is 16 amino acids. V lost 5 bases, J lost 5 bases, and 7 bases stayed unmatched. CDR1 and CDR2 (germline): SGHNT, YENEEA. CDR3 protein: CASSPGTSGGFETQYF. In DNA form, the CDR3 reads TGTGCCAGCAGCCCCGGGACTAGCGGGGGTTTTGAGACCCAGTACTTC.

V is TRBV6-6 and J is TRBJ1-2; D not resolved. CDR1 and CDR2 (germline): MNHNY, SVGAGI (reference sequence). Trimming removed 7 bases from V and 1 base from J, with 10 bases in between. The CDR3 consists of 13 residues. Here the CDR3 DNA reads TGTGCCAGCAAAAGTGCGCTTAACTATGGCTACACCTTC. It encodes CASKSALNYGYTF.

V and J are TRBV6-5 and TRBJ1-4, with D possibly matching TRBD1 (6 bases). The length of the CDR3 is 14 residues. Per germline, CDR1 MNHEY and CDR2 SVGAGI. V was trimmed by 5 bases and J by 6 bases, leaving 13 bases between them. CDR3 coding DNA: TGTGCCAGCAGTAAAAGGGGGGGAGATGAAAAACTGTTTTTT. It yields the protein CASSKRGGDEKLFF.

This chain joins TRBV5-1 and TRBJ2-7; weak D call: TRBD1 (7 bases). V lost 0 bases, J lost 6 bases, and 19 bases lay in between. Germline V gene lookup returns CDR1 SGHRS and CDR2 YFSETQ. This CDR3 has 16 residues. CDR3 DNA: TGCGCCAGCAGCTTGGGTCGGGCCTCCCAGGGGGGCGAGCAGTACTTC. Amino acids: CASSLGRASQGGEQYF. Full variable domain (outside the CDR3, taken from reference TRBV5-1 and TRBJ2-7): KAGVTQTPRYLIKTRGQQVTLSCSPISGHRSVSWYQQTPGQGLQFLFEYFSETQRNKGNFPGRFSGRQFSNSRSEMNVSTLELGDSALYLCASSLGRASQGGEQYFGPGTRLTVT.

This chain links TRBV23-1 with TRBJ2-7, with D possibly being TRBD2 (6 bases). TRBV23-1 carries the ORF label, with uncertain function. V shed 6 bases and J shed 4 bases, with 19 bases lying between them. The CDR3 length is 15 residues. The CDR3: CASSPGTGEGYEQYF. The CDR3 region has the DNA TGCGCCAGCAGCCCGGGGACGGGGGAAGGATACGAGCAGTACTTC.

The chain links TRBV27 to TRBJ2-3, with 10 bases aligning to TRBD2. CDR3 length equals 15 residues. With 8 bases clipped from V and 2 bases from J, the junction kept 7 bases outside the gene matches. From germline, CDR1 is MNHEY and CDR2 SMNVEV (reference sequence). The CDR3 is CASWLAGASTDTQYF. CDR3 coding DNA: TGTGCCAGCTGGCTAGCGGGGGCCTCCACAGATACGCAGTATTTT.

In its sample, this clone was seen many times. The CDR3 nucleotides read TGTGCCAGCAGTTTATACAGCACTTACGAGCAGTACTTC. As protein: CASSLYSTYEQYF. The chain employs TRBV27 and TRBJ2-7, with no clear D. CDR3 length: 13 amino acids. Deletions cut 1 base from V and 4 bases from J, with 8 bases between. CDR1 MNHEY and CDR2 SMNVEV come from the germline V gene (reference sequence).

The genes are TRBV6-5 and TRBJ2-7; D ambiguous. Germline V gives CDR1 MNHEY, CDR2 SVGAGI. The CDR3 has 13 residues. V was clipped by 6 bases and J by 0 bases, with 9 bases between them. CDR3 sequence (DNA): TGTGCCAGCAGGCGACTGAGCTCCTACGAGCAGTACTTC. Amino acid sequence: CASRRLSSYEQYF.

The chain links TRBV7-9 to TRBJ1-2; D not certain. The V gene lost 3 bases and the J gene lost 10 bases, with 15 bases spanning the gap. In germline, CDR1 is SEHNR, CDR2 FQNEAQ (reference sequence). The CDR3 spans 13 residues. CDR3 bases: TGTGCCAGCAGCTTCTCACAAGAGGTGCCCTACACCTTC. Residues: CASSFSQEVPYTF.

This clone came up a few times. The genes are TRBV5-1 and TRBJ1-6, with D maybe TRBD1 (6 bases). CDR3 length: 15 amino acids. CDR1 and CDR2 from the germline V gene are SGHRS and YFSETQ. V shed 2 bases and J shed 5 bases, with 11 bases lying between them. As DNA, the CDR3 is TGCGCCAGCAGCTTACGGGGGCCGGATAATTCACCCCTCCACTTT. Translation: CASSLRGPDNSPLHF.

The sample holds a few counts of this clone. The genes are TRBV5-4 and TRBJ1-1; D is ambiguous. V was clipped by 4 bases and J by 1 base, with 8 bases between them. This CDR3 has 13 residues. CDR1 is SGHNT and CDR2 is YYREEE in the germline V gene (reference sequence). This CDR3 reads CASSHTKNTEAFF. CDR3 coding DNA: TGTGCCAGCAGCCATACAAAGAACACTGAAGCTTTCTTT.